The T cell receptor (beta chain) under discussion was sequenced for a study of blood T cell repertoires in COVID-19. Overall study: Whether acute or convalescent, the COVID-19 samples came from the United States, Italy and Spain. The analysed material was cDNA or gDNA that came from T cells, B-cell-depleted T cells, or PBMCs.

Losses at the gene ends were 2 bases for V and 0 bases for J; bases not matched to a gene: 2. This CDR3 spans 15 amino acids. Germline V gene data show CDR1 as MGHDK and CDR2 as SYGVNS. Original analysis: Using reference gene primer amplification, nucleated cell counts were estimated. Clones were sequenced by immunoSEQ multiplex PCR, and TCRdb holds only the in-frame ones, with some missing. The DNA gave D and trimming, while V, J and clone size come from that table. This sample has some 220,000 clones, with 83% found just once. The sample was peripheral blood. The receptor was isolated from a human donor in a cohort sampled during active COVID-19. V gene TRBV25-1 combines with J gene TRBJ1-2, with 8 bases identical to TRBD1. DNA of the CDR3: TGTGCCAGCAGTGAAACACAGGGGGCTAACTATGGCTACACCTTC. It codes for CASSETQGANYGYTF.